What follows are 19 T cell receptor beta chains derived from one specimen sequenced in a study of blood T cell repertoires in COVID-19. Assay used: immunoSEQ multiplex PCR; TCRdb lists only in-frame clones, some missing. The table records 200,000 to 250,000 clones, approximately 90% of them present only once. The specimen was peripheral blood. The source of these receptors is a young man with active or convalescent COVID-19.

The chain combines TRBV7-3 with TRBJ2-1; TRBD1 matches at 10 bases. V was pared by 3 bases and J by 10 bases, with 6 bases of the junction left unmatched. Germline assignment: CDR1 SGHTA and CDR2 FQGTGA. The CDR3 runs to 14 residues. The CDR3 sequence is CASSFWDRGDEQFF. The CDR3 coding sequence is TGTGCCAGCAGCTTTTGGGACAGGGGAGACGAGCAGTTCTTC.

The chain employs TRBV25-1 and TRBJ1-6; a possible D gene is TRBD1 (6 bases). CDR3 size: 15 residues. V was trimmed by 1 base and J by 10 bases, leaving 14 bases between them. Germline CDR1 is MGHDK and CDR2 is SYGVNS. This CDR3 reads CASSEFQGKGSPLHF. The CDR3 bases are TGTGCCAGCAGTGAATTTCAGGGGAAAGGGTCACCCCTCCACTTT.

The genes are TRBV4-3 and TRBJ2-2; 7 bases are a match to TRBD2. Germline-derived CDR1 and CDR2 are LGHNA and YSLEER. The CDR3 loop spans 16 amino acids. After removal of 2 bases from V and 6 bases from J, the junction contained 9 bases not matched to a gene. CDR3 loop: CASSQILAAGAGELFF. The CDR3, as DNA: TGCGCCAGCAGCCAAATTCTAGCGGCGGGGGCCGGGGAGCTGTTTTTT.

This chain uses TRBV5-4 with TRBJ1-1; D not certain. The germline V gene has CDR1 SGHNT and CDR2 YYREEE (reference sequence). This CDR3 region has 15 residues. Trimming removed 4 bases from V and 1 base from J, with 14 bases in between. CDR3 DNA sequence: TGTGCCAGCAGCCCTGAAGCGGTCACGAACACTGAAGCTTTCTTT. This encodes CASSPEAVTNTEAFF.

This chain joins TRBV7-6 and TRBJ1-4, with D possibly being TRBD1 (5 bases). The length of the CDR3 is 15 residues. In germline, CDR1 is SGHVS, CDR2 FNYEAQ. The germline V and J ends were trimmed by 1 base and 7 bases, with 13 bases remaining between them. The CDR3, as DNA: TGTGCCAGCAGCTTAGGGGGGAGGGTTGGTGAAAAACTGTTTTTT. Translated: CASSLGGRVGEKLFF.

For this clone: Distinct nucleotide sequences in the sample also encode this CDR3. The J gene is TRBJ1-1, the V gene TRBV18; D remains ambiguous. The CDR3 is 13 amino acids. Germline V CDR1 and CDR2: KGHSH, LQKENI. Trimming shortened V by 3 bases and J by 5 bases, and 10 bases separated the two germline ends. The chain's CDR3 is CASSPGGDTEAFF. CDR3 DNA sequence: TGTGCCAGCTCACCTGGCGGGGATACTGAAGCTTTCTTT.

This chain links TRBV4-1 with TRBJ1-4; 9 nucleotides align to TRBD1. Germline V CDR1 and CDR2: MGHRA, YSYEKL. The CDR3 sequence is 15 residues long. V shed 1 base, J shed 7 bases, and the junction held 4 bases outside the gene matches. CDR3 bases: TGCGCCAGCAGCCAAGGGGACAGGGAAGGTGAAAAACTGTTTTTT. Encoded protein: CASSQGDREGEKLFF.

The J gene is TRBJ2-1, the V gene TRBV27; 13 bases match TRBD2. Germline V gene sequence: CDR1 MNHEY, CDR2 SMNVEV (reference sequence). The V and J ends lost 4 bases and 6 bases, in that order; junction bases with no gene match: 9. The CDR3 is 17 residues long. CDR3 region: CASSSRTSGRILNEQFF. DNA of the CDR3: TGTGCCAGCAGTTCCCGGACTAGCGGGAGAATCCTCAATGAGCAGTTCTTC.

The CDR3 spells CASSIGGGFRETQYF. CDR3 nucleotide sequence: TGTGCCAGTAGTATTGGTGGGGGGTTCAGAGAGACCCAGTACTTC. The V gene is TRBV19, the J gene TRBJ2-5; tentative D call: TRBD2 (6 bases). The V gene lost 3 bases and the J gene lost 4 bases, with 15 bases spanning the gap. This CDR3 spans 15 amino acids. Germline assignment: CDR1 LNHDA and CDR2 SQIVND (reference sequence).

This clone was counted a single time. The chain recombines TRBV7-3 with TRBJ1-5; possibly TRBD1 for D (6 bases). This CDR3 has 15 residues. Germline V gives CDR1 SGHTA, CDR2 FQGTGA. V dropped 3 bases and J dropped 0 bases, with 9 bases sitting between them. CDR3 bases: TGTGCCAGCAGCTTGGGGGGGCCTAGCAATCAGCCCCAGCATTTT. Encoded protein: CASSLGGPSNQPQHF.

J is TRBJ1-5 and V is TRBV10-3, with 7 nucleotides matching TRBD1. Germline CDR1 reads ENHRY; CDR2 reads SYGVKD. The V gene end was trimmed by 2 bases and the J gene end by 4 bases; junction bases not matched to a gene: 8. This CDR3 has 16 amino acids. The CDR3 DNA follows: TGTGCCATCAGTGAGGCAAACAGGGGTGGAAATCAGCCCCAGCATTTT. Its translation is CAISEANRGGNQPQHF.

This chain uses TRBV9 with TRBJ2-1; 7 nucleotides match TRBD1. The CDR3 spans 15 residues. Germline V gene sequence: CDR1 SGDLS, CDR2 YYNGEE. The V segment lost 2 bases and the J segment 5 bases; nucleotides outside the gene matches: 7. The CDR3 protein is CASSVSGTENNEQFF. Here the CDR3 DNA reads TGTGCCAGCAGCGTGTCAGGGACAGAGAACAATGAGCAGTTCTTC.

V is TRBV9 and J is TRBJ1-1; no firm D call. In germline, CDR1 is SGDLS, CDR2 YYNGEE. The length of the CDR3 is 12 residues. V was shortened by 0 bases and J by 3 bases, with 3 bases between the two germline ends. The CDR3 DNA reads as TGTGCCAGCAGCGTAGCCGACACTGAAGCTTTCTTT. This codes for CASSVADTEAFF.

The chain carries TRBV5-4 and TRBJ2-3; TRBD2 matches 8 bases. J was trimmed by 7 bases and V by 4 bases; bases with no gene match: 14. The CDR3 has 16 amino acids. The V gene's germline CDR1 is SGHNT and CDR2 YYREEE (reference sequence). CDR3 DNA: TGTGCCAGCAGCGCCTTAGGCGGGGGGCCCGGGAATACGCAGTATTTT. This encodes CASSALGGGPGNTQYF.

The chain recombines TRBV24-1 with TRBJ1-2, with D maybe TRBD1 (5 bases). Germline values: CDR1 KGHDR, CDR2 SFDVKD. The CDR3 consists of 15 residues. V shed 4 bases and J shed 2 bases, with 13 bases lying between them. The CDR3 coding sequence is TGTGCCACCAGTGAGGGAGGCTGGGGGAACTATGGCTACACCTTC. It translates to CATSEGGWGNYGYTF.

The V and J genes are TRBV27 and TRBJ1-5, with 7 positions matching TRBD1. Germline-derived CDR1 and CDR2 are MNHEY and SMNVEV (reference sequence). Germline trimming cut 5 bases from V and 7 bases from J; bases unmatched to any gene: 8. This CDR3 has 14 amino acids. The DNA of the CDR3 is TGTGCCAGCAGTACCCGGACAGGAGGCCAGCCCCAGCATTTT. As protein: CASSTRTGGQPQHF.

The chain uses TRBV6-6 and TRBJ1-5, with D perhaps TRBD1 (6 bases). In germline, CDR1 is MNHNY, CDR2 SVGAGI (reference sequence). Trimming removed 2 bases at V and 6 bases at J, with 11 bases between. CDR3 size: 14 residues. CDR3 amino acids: CASSYTQGTQPQHF. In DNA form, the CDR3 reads TGTGCCAGCAGTTACACCCAGGGGACTCAGCCCCAGCATTTT.

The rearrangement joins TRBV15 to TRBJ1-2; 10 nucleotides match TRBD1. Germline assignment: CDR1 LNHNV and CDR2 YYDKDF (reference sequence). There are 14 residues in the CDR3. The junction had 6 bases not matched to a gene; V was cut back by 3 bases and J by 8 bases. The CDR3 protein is CATSSPGQGRGYTF. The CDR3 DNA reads TGTGCCACCAGCAGCCCGGGACAGGGGAGAGGCTACACCTTC.

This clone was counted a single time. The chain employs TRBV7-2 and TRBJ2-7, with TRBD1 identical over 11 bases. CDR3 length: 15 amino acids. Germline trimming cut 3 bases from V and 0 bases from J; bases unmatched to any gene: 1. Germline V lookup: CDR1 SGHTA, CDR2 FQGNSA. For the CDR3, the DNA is TGTGCCAGCAGCTTTGGGACAGGGGGCTCCTACGAGCAGTACTTC. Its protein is CASSFGTGGSYEQYF.